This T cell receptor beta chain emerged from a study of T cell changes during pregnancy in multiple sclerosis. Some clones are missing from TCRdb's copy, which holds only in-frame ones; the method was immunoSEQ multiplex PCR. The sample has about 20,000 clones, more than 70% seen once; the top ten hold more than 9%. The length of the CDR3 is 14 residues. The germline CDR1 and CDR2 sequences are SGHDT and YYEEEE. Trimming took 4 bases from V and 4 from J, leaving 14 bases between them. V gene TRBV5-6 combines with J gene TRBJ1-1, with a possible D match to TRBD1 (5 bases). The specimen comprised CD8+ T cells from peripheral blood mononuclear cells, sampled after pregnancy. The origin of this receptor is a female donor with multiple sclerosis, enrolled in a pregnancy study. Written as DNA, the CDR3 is TGTGCCAGCAGCCCTGGACAATCTGGCACTGAAGCTTTCTTT. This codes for CASSPGQSGTEAFF. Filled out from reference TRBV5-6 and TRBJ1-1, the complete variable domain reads DAGVTQSPTHLIKTRGQQVTLRCSPKSGHDTVSWYQQALGQGPQFIFQYYEEEERQRGNFPDRFSGHQFPNYSSELNVNALLLGDSALYLCASSPGQSGTEAFFGQGTRLTVV.